These 21 T cell receptor beta chains share one sample of origin, sequenced in a study of T cell clusters in autoimmune cytopenias. Some 39,000 genome equivalents of blood DNA were amplified for TRB. Multiplex touch-down PCR amplified TRB using TRB-A and TRB-B pools in one tube. TCRdb processed the multiplex PCR reads again and assigns one entry to each CDR3 protein, with no DNA. This sample contains 5,500 to 8,500 distinct CDR3 sequences. The specimen was peripheral blood. These TCRs come from a human donor with an autoimmune cytopenia or autoimmune hepatitis (not recorded which).

V gene TRBV2 combines with J gene TRBJ1-1; the D gene TCRdb calls, TRBD1, cannot be checked with no DNA. The length of the CDR3 is 13 residues. Germline V gene lookup returns CDR1 SNHLY and CDR2 FYNNEI. CDR3 sequence: CASRGTPNTEAFF.

The gene calls are TRBV20-1 and TRBJ2-2; TCRdb outputs TRBD1, but without DNA this stays unchecked. From germline, CDR1 is DFQATT and CDR2 SNEGSKA (reference sequence). The CDR3 runs to 15 residues. CDR3 in amino acids: CSATTGAANTGELFF.

The chain has TRBV20-1 and TRBJ2-1; TCRdb's assignment of TRBD1 cannot be checked, as there is no DNA. The length of the CDR3 is 14 residues. CDR1 is DFQATT and CDR2 is SNEGSKA in the germline V gene (reference sequence). The CDR3 region is CSATQGSTYNEQFF.

The chain has TRBV7-2 and TRBJ2-1; TCRdb's D gene call, TRBD1, goes unchecked for lack of DNA. Germline-derived CDR1 and CDR2 are SGHTA and FQGNSA. This CDR3 has 17 residues. The CDR3 reads CASSLWGGDREFNEQFF. Variable domain in full (rest from reference TRBV7-2 and TRBJ2-1): GAGVSQSPSNKVTEKGKDVELRCDPISGHTALYWYRQSLGQGLEFLIYFQGNSAPDKSGLPSDRFSAERTGGSVSTLTIQRTQQEDSAVYLCASSLWGGDREFNEQFFGPGTRLTVL.

The chain joins TRBV7-9 to TRBJ2-3; TCRdb returns TRBD1, unconfirmable since there is no DNA. The CDR3 consists of 14 residues. Germline CDR1 reads SEHNR; CDR2 reads FQNEAQ (reference sequence). The CDR3 sequence: CASSFGQGTDTQYF.

The CDR3 sequence: CASKGTGINYGYTF. The chain recombines TRBV6-1 with TRBJ1-2; the TCRdb call, TRBD1, lacks DNA for checking. The CDR3 runs to 14 residues. CDR1 and CDR2 (germline): MNHNS, SASEGT.

This chain joins TRBV7-9 and TRBJ2-7; TCRdb calls TRBD1, which cannot be checked without DNA. The CDR3 covers 15 residues. Germline values: CDR1 SEHNR, CDR2 FQNEAQ (reference sequence). Here the CDR3 reads CASTPGQGASYEQYF. Supplemented by reference TRBV7-9 and TRBJ2-7, the full variable domain reads DTGVSQNPRHKITKRGQNVTFRCDPISEHNRLYWYRQTLGQGPEFLTYFQNEAQLEKSRLLSDRFSAERPKGSFSTLEIQRTEQGDSAMYLCASTPGQGASYEQYFGPGTRLTVT.

The rearrangement links TRBV10-3 to TRBJ2-1; TCRdb lists TRBD1, though no DNA is available to test this call. This CDR3 has 13 amino acids. CDR1 is ENHRY and CDR2 is SYGVKD in the germline V gene. CDR3 protein: CAMAPVAQIEQFF.

This clonotype is medium-sized by frequency. The gene calls are TRBV19 and TRBJ2-1; TCRdb lists TRBD1, though no DNA is available to test this call. Germline V gene sequence: CDR1 LNHDA, CDR2 SQIVND (reference sequence). The CDR3 is 16 residues long. CDR3 region: CASSFPGGRSYNEQFF. The full variable domain, rest sourced from reference TRBV19 and TRBJ2-1, is DGGITQSPKYLFRKEGQNVTLSCEQNLNHDAMYWYRQDPGQGLRLIYYSQIVNDFQKGDIAEGYSVSREKKESFPLTVTSAQKNPTAFYLCASSFPGGRSYNEQFFGPGTRLTVL.

By frequency, this clonotype is medium-sized. This chain uses TRBV19 with TRBJ2-2; TCRdb's D call of TRBD1 is untestable without DNA. The germline V gene encodes CDR1 LNHDA and CDR2 SQIVND (reference sequence). This CDR3 has 15 residues. The CDR3 reads CASSTQTGMSGELFF.

The CDR3 reads CASSLRVTTEAFF. This sequence joins TRBV12-3 or TRBV12-4 and TRBJ1-1. The CDR3 spans 13 residues.

This chain joins TRBV6-5 and TRBJ2-1; checking the TCRdb D call of TRBD1 is not possible without DNA. Germline V CDR1 and CDR2: MNHEY, SVGAGI. The CDR3 loop spans 14 amino acids. This chain's CDR3 is CASSYKASQDEQFF.

J is TRBJ2-5 and V is TRBV19; TCRdb lists TRBD2, though no DNA is available to test this call. The CDR3 has 17 amino acids. CDR1 is LNHDA and CDR2 is SQIVND in the germline V gene (reference sequence). The CDR3: CASSPGTSGRAGETQYF.

The chain uses TRBV18 and TRBJ2-1; TCRdb outputs TRBD2, but without DNA this stays unchecked. The germline CDR1 and CDR2 sequences are KGHSH and LQKENI. The length of the CDR3 is 18 residues. CDR3 protein: CASSPIQRWESSYNEQFF. Using reference TRBV18 and TRBJ2-1 for the parts outside the CDR3, the full variable domain is NAGVMQNPRHLVRRRGQEARLRCSPMKGHSHVYWYRQLPEEGLKFMVYLQKENIIDESGMPKERFSAEFPKEGPSILRIQQVVRGDSAAYFCASSPIQRWESSYNEQFFGPGTRLTVL.

This rearrangement joins TRBV5-6 to TRBJ1-2. Germline V gives CDR1 SGHDT, CDR2 YYEEEE. This CDR3 is built from 11 residues. The CDR3 sequence: CASSWSRGYTF.

The chain has TRBV27 and TRBJ1-1. This CDR3 region has 14 residues. Germline CDR1 and CDR2: MNHEY and SMNVEV (reference sequence). The CDR3 sequence: CASSLLMEMGEAFF.

The genes are TRBV19 and TRBJ1-1. Germline V gene data show CDR1 as LNHDA and CDR2 as SQIVND (reference sequence). The CDR3 is 14 amino acids. CDR3 region: CASTNRLTNTEAFF.

Considering frequency, this clonotype is medium-sized (0.01 to 0.1%). V and J are TRBV27 and TRBJ1-6; TCRdb names TRBD1, which stays unverified in the absence of DNA. The CDR3 has 15 residues. Germline loops: CDR1 MNHEY, CDR2 SMNVEV (reference sequence). Here the CDR3 reads CASKLRRDSNSPLHF.

The chain combines TRBV20-1 with TRBJ2-3; the D call from TCRdb, TRBD1, cannot be confirmed without DNA. This CDR3 region has 16 residues. Germline-derived CDR1 and CDR2 are DFQATT and SNEGSKA (reference sequence). The CDR3 loop is CSARDPSGGTTDTQYF.

By frequency, this clonotype is medium-sized. The CDR3 sequence is CAWSVRGNQPQHF. The chain carries TRBV30 and TRBJ1-5. There are 13 residues in the CDR3. Germline CDR1 GTSNPN, CDR2 SVGIG (reference sequence).

This sequence joins TRBV5-1 and TRBJ2-3; checking the TCRdb D call of TRBD2 is not possible without DNA. Germline-derived CDR1 and CDR2 are SGHRS and YFSETQ. This CDR3 has 16 residues. CDR3: CASGKRLAGGKDTQYF.